The rows below give T cell receptor beta chains drawn from one sample of a study of blood T cell repertoires in COVID-19. Clones were sequenced by immunoSEQ multiplex PCR, and TCRdb holds only the in-frame ones, with some missing. The sample has about 300,000 clones; about 93% are singletons. What was sequenced was peripheral blood. The receptors were gathered from a woman between 25 and 40 years old with COVID-19, enrolled during active disease. The CDR3 runs from the conserved cysteine through the conserved F or W. The order of the fields is J gene, clone size, D gene, V gene, CDR3 DNA, CDR3 protein. A D gene is named only where the DNA matches it firmly. Clone size is given for some rows only: seen once, a few or many times, or a class if the clone is expanded.

J gene: TRBJ2-6; clone size: -; D gene: -; V gene: TRBV7-9; CDR3 DNA: TGTGCCAGCAGCTCCCTAATACCGTTCTCTGGGGCCAACGTCCTGACTTTC; CDR3 protein: CASSSLIPFSGANVLTF
J gene: TRBJ2-1; clone size: -; D gene: TRBD2; V gene: TRBV28; CDR3 DNA: TGTGCCAGCAGTCCCACCCTAGCGGGAGGGTACAATGAGCAGTTCTTC; CDR3 protein: CASSPTLAGGYNEQFF
J gene: TRBJ2-3; clone size: -; D gene: TRBD2; V gene: TRBV5-1; CDR3 DNA: TGCGCCAGCAGCTTTGGCGGGAGGGCCGGGGATACGCAGTATTTT; CDR3 protein: CASSFGGRAGDTQYF
J gene: TRBJ1-5; clone size: -; D gene: TRBD1; V gene: TRBV5-6; CDR3 DNA: TGTGCCAGCAGCCTTACCGGGACAGGGGGCTTCAATCAGCCCCAGCATTTT; CDR3 protein: CASSLTGTGGFNQPQHF
J gene: TRBJ1-2; clone size: -; D gene: TRBD1; V gene: TRBV28; CDR3 DNA: TGTGCCAGCAGTTTCAGGGGGCGCGCCGGCTACACCTTC; CDR3 protein: CASSFRGRAGYTF
J gene: TRBJ2-7; clone size: few; D gene: TRBD2; V gene: TRBV6-5; CDR3 DNA: TGTGCCAGCAGTCAGACTAGCGGGTGGGCCTACGAGCAGTACTTC; CDR3 protein: CASSQTSGWAYEQYF
J gene: TRBJ2-4; clone size: -; D gene: -; V gene: TRBV6-1; CDR3 DNA: TGTGCCAGCAGTGAATTTCCTACCGAGGGCGAAAACATTCAGTACTTC; CDR3 protein: CASSEFPTEGENIQYF
J gene: TRBJ2-3; clone size: -; D gene: -; V gene: TRBV2; CDR3 DNA: TGTGCCAGCGGGGAGCAGATAGATACGCAGTATTTT; CDR3 protein: CASGEQIDTQYF
J gene: TRBJ2-3; clone size: -; D gene: -; V gene: TRBV11-3; CDR3 DNA: TGTGCCAGCAGCTTAGGACGGGTGCCAGATACGCAGTATTTT; CDR3 protein: CASSLGRVPDTQYF
J gene: TRBJ2-1; clone size: -; D gene: -; V gene: TRBV3-1/TRBV3-2; CDR3 DNA: TGTGCCAGCAGCCAAGACCCCGACAGCTCCTACAATGAGCAGTTCTTC; CDR3 protein: CASSQDPDSSYNEQFF
J gene: TRBJ1-1; clone size: -; D gene: -; V gene: TRBV29-1; CDR3 DNA: TGCAGCGTGGCCCGGAAGCAGGGGACTGAAGCTTTCTTT; CDR3 protein: CSVARKQGTEAFF
J gene: TRBJ1-6; clone size: -; D gene: -; V gene: TRBV12-3/TRBV12-4; CDR3 DNA: TGTGCCAGCACCCAGGGAAGTTCACCCCTCCACTTT; CDR3 protein: CASTQGSSPLHF
J gene: TRBJ2-2; clone size: -; D gene: -; V gene: TRBV7-8; CDR3 DNA: TGTGCCAGCAGCCCGGAGGGGACCTTCACCGGGGAGCTGTTTTTT; CDR3 protein: CASSPEGTFTGELFF
J gene: TRBJ2-7; clone size: -; D gene: TRBD1; V gene: TRBV4-1; CDR3 DNA: TGCGCCAGCAGCTGGGCGACAGGGTCCTACGAGCAGTACTTC; CDR3 protein: CASSWATGSYEQYF
J gene: TRBJ2-1; clone size: -; D gene: TRBD2; V gene: TRBV6-5; CDR3 DNA: TGTGCCAGCAGTTACGGGCTAGCGGGGTCCAATGAGCAGTTCTTC; CDR3 protein: CASSYGLAGSNEQFF
J gene: TRBJ2-1; clone size: -; D gene: -; V gene: TRBV7-7; CDR3 DNA: TGTGCTAGCAGCTTGAGAACGTTGAGCTCCTACAATGAGCAGTTCTTC; CDR3 protein: CASSLRTLSSYNEQFF
J gene: TRBJ2-7; clone size: -; D gene: -; V gene: TRBV9; CDR3 DNA: TGTGCCAGCAGCGTAGCTTTAGCCTACGAGCAGTACTTC; CDR3 protein: CASSVALAYEQYF
J gene: TRBJ2-2; clone size: -; D gene: TRBD1; V gene: TRBV6-1; CDR3 DNA: TGTGCCAGCAGTGAACAGGGACAGGGGAGTACAGGCGGGGAGCTGTTTTTT; CDR3 protein: CASSEQGQGSTGGELFF
J gene: TRBJ1-6; clone size: -; D gene: TRBD1; V gene: TRBV19; CDR3 DNA: TGTGCCAGTAGAAACAGGGGAGTTTCACCCCTCCACTTT; CDR3 protein: CASRNRGVSPLHF
J gene: TRBJ2-2; clone size: -; D gene: -; V gene: TRBV28; CDR3 DNA: TGTGCCAGCAGGGTATGGGCCCGGGAGCTGTTTTTT; CDR3 protein: CASRVWARELFF
J gene: TRBJ2-7; clone size: -; D gene: TRBD2; V gene: TRBV4-3; CDR3 DNA: TGCGCCAGCAGCCGTGGACTAGCGGGAGCCTACGAGCAGTACTTC; CDR3 protein: CASSRGLAGAYEQYF
J gene: TRBJ1-1; clone size: -; D gene: -; V gene: TRBV6-5; CDR3 DNA: TGTGCCAGCAGTTCCCCTCGGGTTGTCGCAGGGACTGAAGCTTTCTTT; CDR3 protein: CASSSPRVVAGTEAFF
J gene: TRBJ2-6; clone size: -; D gene: TRBD2; V gene: TRBV6-6; CDR3 DNA: TGTGCCAGCAGCCGAACTAGCGGGAGGGCCCTTGGGGCCAACGTCCTGACTTTC; CDR3 protein: CASSRTSGRALGANVLTF
J gene: TRBJ1-4; clone size: -; D gene: -; V gene: TRBV4-1; CDR3 DNA: TGCGCCAGCAGCCAAGGAGAGGGCTGGGGGGGAGGAAAACTGTTTTTT; CDR3 protein: CASSQGEGWGGGKLFF
J gene: TRBJ1-3; clone size: -; D gene: -; V gene: TRBV15; CDR3 DNA: TGTGCCACCAGCAACAGACTCGGACTTCTTGGAAACACCATATATTTT; CDR3 protein: CATSNRLGLLGNTIYF
J gene: TRBJ2-7; clone size: -; D gene: TRBD1; V gene: TRBV7-2; CDR3 DNA: TGTGCCAGCAGCTTAGGGATTAAGGGACAGCTCAATTACGAGCAGTACTTC; CDR3 protein: CASSLGIKGQLNYEQYF
J gene: TRBJ2-7; clone size: -; D gene: TRBD1; V gene: TRBV2; CDR3 DNA: TGTGCCTCCCGGGACAGGGACCACGAGCAGTACTTC; CDR3 protein: CASRDRDHEQYF
J gene: TRBJ1-1; clone size: -; D gene: TRBD1; V gene: TRBV30; CDR3 DNA: TGTGCCTGGGGGGGACAGGGGAACACTGAAGCTTTCTTT; CDR3 protein: CAWGGQGNTEAFF
J gene: TRBJ2-7; clone size: -; D gene: -; V gene: TRBV3-1/TRBV3-2; CDR3 DNA: TGTGCCAGCAGCCCCGGGACACAAACCTACTACGAGCAGTACTTC; CDR3 protein: CASSPGTQTYYEQYF